The 24 T cell receptor beta chains presented below share a single source sample, sequenced in a study of graft-versus-host responses after intestinal transplantation. Repertoires were generated with immunoSEQ multiplex PCR, while TCRdb's copy carries only in-frame clones and drops some. The sample carries 100,000 to 130,000 clones, roughly 89% recorded once. Their target antigens are unknown. Sequenced material: unstimulated CD4+ T cells sorted from spleen or lymph node cells, taken before transplant. The source of these receptors is a human donor who was the organ donor for an intestinal transplant.

V usage is TRBV4-2 and J usage is TRBJ2-1; unclear D gene. Germline lookup yields CDR1 LGHNA and CDR2 YNFKEQ. Trimming pared 0 bases from V and 10 bases from J, leaving 10 bases between. This CDR3 comprises 13 residues. In nucleotides, the CDR3 is TGTGCCAGCAGCCAAGAACAGCTCAGAGAGCAGTTCTTC. Translating gives CASSQEQLREQFF.

The rearrangement links TRBV7-9 to TRBJ2-3, with a tentative D call TRBD1 (5 bases). The germline V gene has CDR1 SEHNR and CDR2 FQNEAQ (reference sequence). V was clipped by 5 bases and J by 0 bases, with 6 bases between them. The CDR3 runs 13 residues. CDR3 DNA: TGTGCCAGCAGCGCAGGGAGCACAGATACGCAGTATTTT. It codes for CASSAGSTDTQYF.

The gene calls are TRBV7-9 and TRBJ1-2; D may be TRBD1 (5 bases). Per germline, CDR1 SEHNR and CDR2 FQNEAQ (reference sequence). V shed 5 bases and J shed 0 bases, with 13 bases lying between them. This CDR3 has 15 amino acids. CDR3 sequence reads: CASSLYSGPNYGYTF. The CDR3 DNA is TGTGCCAGCAGCCTTTACTCGGGACCTAACTATGGCTACACCTTC.

The chain combines TRBV5-1 with TRBJ1-4, with D possibly being TRBD1 (5 bases). Germline loops: CDR1 SGHRS, CDR2 YFSETQ. This CDR3 region has 15 residues. V shed 4 bases and J shed 0 bases, with 10 bases lying between them. The CDR3 sequence is CASSRGSATNEKLFF. CDR3 DNA: TGCGCCAGCAGCAGGGGTTCCGCAACTAATGAAAAACTGTTTTTT. Full variable domain (outside the CDR3, taken from reference TRBV5-1 and TRBJ1-4): KAGVTQTPRYLIKTRGQQVTLSCSPISGHRSVSWYQQTPGQGLQFLFEYFSETQRNKGNFPGRFSGRQFSNSRSEMNVSTLELGDSALYLCASSRGSATNEKLFFGSGTQLSVL.

This clone was picked up one time. The chain combines TRBV7-6 with TRBJ1-4; a weak D match, TRBD1 (5 bases). Germline V lookup: CDR1 SGHVS, CDR2 FNYEAQ. V was clipped by 5 bases and J by 3 bases, with 13 bases between them. The CDR3 has 15 amino acids. The CDR3 DNA reads as TGTGCCAGCAGCCGCAGCAGGGCGTCTAATGAAAAACTGTTTTTT. This translates into CASSRSRASNEKLFF.

This sequence joins TRBV11-3 and TRBJ2-7, with D hard to call. The CDR3 length is 15 residues. Trimming pared 4 bases from V and 3 bases from J, leaving 16 bases between. Germline V gene data show CDR1 as SGHNT and CDR2 as YENEEA. CDR3 protein: CASSSPKGSVYEQYF. As DNA, the CDR3 is TGTGCCAGCAGCTCCCCGAAGGGTTCCGTCTACGAGCAGTACTTC.

V is TRBV2 and J is TRBJ1-2; 8 nucleotides align to TRBD1. This CDR3 has 12 residues. V was pared by 8 bases and J by 4 bases, with 3 bases of the junction left unmatched. From germline, CDR1 is SNHLY and CDR2 FYNNEI. CDR3 DNA: TGTGCCAGCTCAGGGGGCGGCTATGGCTACACCTTC. It translates to CASSGGGYGYTF.

The chain combines TRBV27 with TRBJ2-3; 9 bases are a match to TRBD2. This CDR3 contains 16 residues. The germline gives CDR1 MNHEY, CDR2 SMNVEV (reference sequence). The V segment lost 5 bases and the J segment 4 bases; nucleotides outside the gene matches: 10. The CDR3, as DNA: TGTGCCAGCAGTCCCCTCGCAGCGGGGGGTGCAGATACGCAGTATTTT. Translating gives CASSPLAAGGADTQYF.

This clone was detected only a few times. The V call is TRBV9, the J call TRBJ2-7, with 12 bases aligning to TRBD2. Germline CDR1 is SGDLS and CDR2 is YYNGEE. CDR3 size: 13 residues. After removal of 3 bases from V and 6 bases from J, the junction contained 1 base not matched to a gene. The CDR3 spells CASSETSGSEQYF. In DNA, the CDR3 is TGTGCCAGCAGCGAGACTAGCGGGAGCGAGCAGTACTTC.

The V call is TRBV27, the J call TRBJ2-1; TRBD2 aligns across 7 bases. The CDR3 spans 16 residues. V dropped 6 bases and J dropped 10; count of bases not matched to a gene: 18. In germline, CDR1 is MNHEY, CDR2 SMNVEV (reference sequence). CDR3 sequence reads: CASSQKVPTLAGEQFF. CDR3 sequence (DNA): TGTGCCAGCAGCCAAAAAGTCCCCACGTTAGCGGGCGAGCAGTTCTTC.

This clone appeared a single time. This chain connects TRBV5-5 to TRBJ1-1; D gene uncertain. Per the germline V gene, CDR1 is SGHKS and CDR2 is YYEKEE (reference sequence). The CDR3 contains 13 residues. Between the trimmed V and J ends, which lost 0 bases and 3 bases, there was a span of 6 bases. The CDR3 is CASSLDPDTEAFF. The DNA of the CDR3 is TGTGCCAGCAGCTTGGACCCGGACACTGAAGCTTTCTTT.

This chain connects TRBV4-1 to TRBJ2-1; D not certain. Trimming removed 0 bases at V and 9 bases at J, with 9 bases between. This CDR3 contains 13 residues. Germline CDR1 and CDR2: MGHRA and YSYEKL. For the CDR3, the DNA is TGCGCCAGCAGCCAAGACGGGTTGATTGAGCAGTTCTTC. The encoded protein is CASSQDGLIEQFF.

V is TRBV7-2 and J is TRBJ2-5; 7 bases match TRBD2. V gave up 2 bases and J gave up 1 base; unmatched junction bases: 13. Germline V CDR1 and CDR2: SGHTA, FQGNSA. The CDR3 is made up of 18 amino acids. CDR3 sequence (DNA): TGTGCCAGCAGCTTACCTCGGGGGAGCGGGGTTATCCAAGAGACCCAGTACTTC. Protein sequence: CASSLPRGSGVIQETQYF.

This clone occurred a few times. V usage is TRBV7-9 and J usage is TRBJ1-1, with D uncertain. There are 10 residues in the CDR3. Germline CDR1 SEHNR, CDR2 FQNEAQ (reference sequence). Deletions cut 2 bases from V and 8 bases from J, with 3 bases between. CDR3 DNA: TGTGCCAGCAGCTTAACCGAAGCTTTCTTT. Its protein product is CASSLTEAFF. The full variable domain, its missing parts supplied by reference TRBV7-9 and TRBJ1-1, is DTGVSQNPRHKITKRGQNVTFRCDPISEHNRLYWYRQTLGQGPEFLTYFQNEAQLEKSRLLSDRFSAERPKGSFSTLEIQRTEQGDSAMYLCASSLTEAFFGQGTRLTVV.

With respect to this clone: The sample carries other DNA sequences with the same CDR3. The rearrangement joins TRBV29-1 to TRBJ2-6; D may be TRBD2 (6 bases). The CDR3 contains 13 residues. Germline CDR1 SQVTM, CDR2 ANQGSEA. V lost 6 bases to trimming and J lost 0 bases, with 6 bases between them. The CDR3, as DNA: TGCAGCGTAGCGGGCTCTGGGGCCAACGTCCTGACTTTC. Translating gives CSVAGSGANVLTF. Looking up the rest from reference TRBV29-1 and TRBJ2-6 gives the full variable domain: SAVISQKPSRDICQRGTSLTIQCQVDSQVTMMFWYRQQPGQSLTLIATANQGSEATYESGFVIDKFPISRPNLTFSTLTVSNMSPEDSSIYLCSVAGSGANVLTFGAGSRLTVL.

V usage is TRBV10-3 and J usage is TRBJ1-2; D gene unclear. This CDR3 contains 13 residues. CDR1 is ENHRY and CDR2 is SYGVKD in the germline V gene. Between the trimmed V and J ends, which lost 3 bases and 4 bases, there was a span of 9 bases. The CDR3 DNA reads TGTGCCATCAGTGAAGAGCCCGGCTATGGCTACACCTTC. Its protein product is CAISEEPGYGYTF.

The chain carries TRBV4-2 and TRBJ2-3; D might be TRBD1 (5 bases). Germline CDR1 reads LGHNA; CDR2 reads YNFKEQ. CDR3 size: 14 residues. Trimming shortened V by 4 bases and J by 7 bases, and 15 bases separated the two germline ends. CDR3 loop: CASSLSGATNTQYF. In DNA form, the CDR3 reads TGTGCCAGCAGCCTAAGTGGGGCCACCAATACGCAGTATTTT.

The V call is TRBV21-1, the J call TRBJ2-6. TRBV21-1 is a pseudogene locus. This CDR3 comprises 10 residues. Here the CDR3 reads CASSIATLTF. In DNA form, the CDR3 reads TGTGCCAGCAGCATAGCCACCCTGACTTTC.

The chain carries TRBV29-1 and TRBJ2-3; the match to TRBD2 covers 7 bases. This CDR3 comprises 15 residues. The trim removed 0 bases at V and 2 bases at J, leaving 5 bases unmatched. CDR1 and CDR2 (germline): SQVTM, ANQGSEA. Here the CDR3 reads CSVEEGGANTDTQYF. In DNA, the CDR3 is TGCAGCGTTGAAGAGGGAGGGGCGAACACAGATACGCAGTATTTT.

V gene TRBV15 combines with J gene TRBJ1-2; D unresolved. CDR3 length: 18 amino acids. The V end lost 3 bases, the J end lost 0 bases, and 20 bases lay between the germline ends. CDR1 is LNHNV, CDR2 YYDKDF, per germline (reference sequence). CDR3 loop: CATSRALGLGWTNYGYTF. The CDR3 DNA sequence: TGTGCCACCAGCAGGGCCCTGGGATTGGGTTGGACTAACTATGGCTACACCTTC.

This sequence joins TRBV7-9 and TRBJ2-5, with TRBD1 as a possible D gene (5 bases). Germline V CDR1 and CDR2: SEHNR, FQNEAQ (reference sequence). CDR3 length: 15 residues. V lost 5 bases and J 5 bases, leaving 18 bases between the germline ends. The CDR3 region has the DNA TGTGCCAGCAGCGCTGGGGCCACGAGACACGAGACCCAGTACTTC. Amino acids: CASSAGATRHETQYF.

The table lists this clone with a few counts. The chain recombines TRBV7-2 with TRBJ2-7, with D unresolved. Germline V lookup: CDR1 SGHTA, CDR2 FQGNSA. The CDR3 loop spans 14 amino acids. V was cut by 3 bases and J by 2 bases, with 11 bases left in between. DNA of the CDR3: TGTGCCAGCAGCTTTTCCTCAGGCACCTACGAGCAGTACTTC. Amino acids: CASSFSSGTYEQYF.

This rearrangement joins TRBV19 to TRBJ2-7, with D possibly matching TRBD1 (6 bases). Germline loops: CDR1 LNHDA, CDR2 SQIVND (reference sequence). The CDR3 is made up of 15 amino acids. V was cut by 5 bases and J by 0 bases, with 14 bases left in between. CDR3 bases: TGTGCCAGTAGTGTGGGTTGGACAGACTCCTACGAGCAGTACTTC. It specifies CASSVGWTDSYEQYF.

The CDR3 nucleotides read TGTGCCATCAGCGCGGGTGGACACTCTGGAAACACCATATATTTT. Protein product: CAISAGGHSGNTIYF. V and J are TRBV10-3 and TRBJ1-3; D perhaps matches TRBD1 (5 bases). The germline gives CDR1 ENHRY, CDR2 SYGVKD. The CDR3 covers 15 residues. V was clipped by 6 bases and J by 0 bases, with 12 bases between them.